This record covers a single T cell receptor beta chain. As yet, its antigen is unknown. These data are taken from a study of STAT5B mutations in CD4+ large granular lymphocyte leukemia. Study as a whole: Among healthy donors, a particular HLA allele went with more CDR3 'QG' motifs.

Per the authors' pipeline: Lowest detectable productive clonotype frequency was 2.59 x 10-5. The repertoire was sequenced with immunoSEQ multiplex PCR; TCRdb's copy has only in-frame clones and lacks some. V and J calls and clone size are given by that table; D and trimming were obtained from the DNA. The sample holds 45,000 to 50,000 clones, approximately 83% seen once. Germline V gives CDR1 SGHVS, CDR2 FQNEAQ. The ends were cut back, 6 bases at V and 6 bases at J, with 15 bases in the middle. This CDR3 has 14 amino acids. Points from the study as a whole: Without putative leukemic clones, patient CD4-sorted repertoires remained more clonal than healthy CD4+ repertoires. No patients shared main leukemic clonotypes, though roughly 25% appeared at low frequency elsewhere.

This clonotype was obtained from a human donor in good health. The specimen was CD4+ T cells from blood buffy coats. The chain recombines TRBV7-8 with TRBJ2-1; either TRBD1 or TRBD2 may fit D (7 bases each). The CDR3 region has the DNA TGTGCCAGCAGATATACAGGGGAGGGCAATGAGCAGTTCTTC. It translates to CASRYTGEGNEQFF.